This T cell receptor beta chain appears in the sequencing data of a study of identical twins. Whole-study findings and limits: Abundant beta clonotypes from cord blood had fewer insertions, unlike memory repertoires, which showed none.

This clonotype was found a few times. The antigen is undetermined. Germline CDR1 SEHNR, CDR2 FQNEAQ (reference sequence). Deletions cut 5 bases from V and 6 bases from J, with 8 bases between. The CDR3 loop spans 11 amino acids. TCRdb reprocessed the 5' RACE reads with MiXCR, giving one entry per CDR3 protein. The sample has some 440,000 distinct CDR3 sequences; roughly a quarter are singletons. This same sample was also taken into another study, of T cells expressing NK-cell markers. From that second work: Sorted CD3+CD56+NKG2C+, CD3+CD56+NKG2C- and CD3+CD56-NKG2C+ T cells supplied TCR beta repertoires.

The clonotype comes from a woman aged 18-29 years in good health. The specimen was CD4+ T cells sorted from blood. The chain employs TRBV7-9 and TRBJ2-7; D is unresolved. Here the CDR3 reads CASSLQFEQYF. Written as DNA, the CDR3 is TGTGCCAGCAGCCTGCAATTCGAGCAGTACTTC.